These T cell receptor beta chains were read from a single sample in a study of T cells in Graves' hyperthyroidism and ophthalmopathy. TCRdb ran MiXCR on the multiplex PCR reads and lists one entry per CDR3 protein. The sample carries about 37,000 distinct CDR3 sequences, roughly half recorded once. The source material was blood. These receptors all come from a man aged 40-49 years with Graves' ophthalmopathy. CDR3s include the opening cysteine and the closing phenylalanine or tryptophan. A D gene is named only where the DNA matches it firmly. Size values are once, few and many counts, or a class for expanded clones, and some rows have none.

size	J	V	D	CDR3	DNA
NA	TRBJ1-6	TRBV20-1	NA	CSARPGTAPLHF	TGCAGTGCTAGGCCCGGGACGGCACCCCTCCACTTT
many	TRBJ2-1	TRBV6-1	NA	CASSVDMYEQFF	TGTGCCAGCAGTGTTGATATGTATGAGCAGTTCTTC
many	TRBJ2-7	TRBV20-1	TRBD1	CSAPPRGNSYEQYF	TGCAGTGCCCCCCCCAGGGGGAACTCCTACGAGCAGTACTTC
NA	TRBJ2-1	TRBV7-9	NA	CASSPPRAREQFF	TGTGCCAGCAGCCCCCCGAGGGCCCGCGAGCAGTTCTTC
NA	TRBJ1-2	TRBV25-1	TRBD1	CASSDRRDSSGYTF	TGTGCCAGCAGTGATAGAAGGGACAGCTCCGGCTACACCTTC
many	TRBJ1-5	TRBV5-1	TRBD1	CASSLAGQDYQPQHF	TGCGCCAGCAGCTTAGCGGGACAGGATTATCAGCCCCAGCATTTT
NA	TRBJ2-2	TRBV15	NA	CATSIQHTGGLFF	TGTGCCACCAGCATACAGCACACCGGGGGGCTGTTCTTT
NA	TRBJ2-1	TRBV24-1	TRBD1	CATSIPGGKNYNEQFF	TGTGCCACCAGTATTCCAGGGGGTAAAAACTACAATGAGCAGTTCTTC
many	TRBJ1-3	TRBV5-1	TRBD1	CASSPGTGGIRNTIYF	TGCGCCAGCAGCCCCGGGACAGGGGGTATCAGAAACACCATATATTTT
many	TRBJ2-7	TRBV4-1	TRBD2	CASSQKREGRYEQYF	TGCGCCAGCAGCCAGAAACGGGAGGGCCGCTACGAGCAGTACTTC
many	TRBJ1-4	TRBV2	NA	CASSSNRVNEKLFF	TGTGCCAGCAGTTCCAACAGGGTCAATGAAAAACTGTTTTTT
NA	TRBJ2-7	TRBV9	NA	CASSALANSYEQYF	TGTGCCAGCAGTGCACTAGCTAACTCCTACGAGCAGTACTTT
NA	TRBJ1-4	TRBV19	NA	CASSSSGNEKLFF	TGTGCCAGTAGTTCGTCCGGGAATGAAAAACTGTTTTTT
NA	TRBJ1-5	TRBV11-2	NA	CASSLDGSNQPQHF	TGTGCCAGCAGCTTAGACGGGAGCAATCAGCCCCAGCATTTT
many	TRBJ2-4	TRBV2	TRBD2	CASNDGLAGNGVKNIQYF	TGTGCCAGCAATGATGGACTAGCGGGAAATGGTGTCAAAAACATTCAGTACTTC
NA	TRBJ1-4	TRBV20-1	NA	CSAWGPGEKLFF	TGCAGTGCATGGGGGCCTGGTGAAAAACTGTTTTTT
NA	TRBJ1-5	TRBV7-9	NA	CASSLGPYIGQPQHF	TGTGCCAGCAGCTTGGGCCCTTATATAGGGCAGCCCCAGCATTTT
medium-sized	TRBJ2-1	TRBV9	TRBD2	CASSARLAGGQNEQFF	TGTGCCAGCAGCGCCCGACTAGCGGGGGGGCAGAATGAGCAGTTCTTC
NA	TRBJ1-2	TRBV25-1	TRBD1	CASSESRGSEGYTF	TGTGCCAGCAGTGAATCCAGGGGGAGTGAAGGCTACACCTTC
NA	TRBJ1-5	TRBV6-1	NA	CASRPAKGRDQPQHF	TGTGCCAGTCGCCCAGCAAAAGGACGGGATCAGCCCCAGCATTTT
many	TRBJ1-1	TRBV7-3	NA	CASSPSRGGTEAFF	TGTGCCAGCAGCCCCAGTCGAGGGGGCACTGAAGCTTTCTTT
medium-sized	TRBJ1-5	TRBV2	NA	CASSRGVQPQHF	TGTGCCAGCAGCAGGGGTGTGCAGCCCCAGCATTTT
many	TRBJ2-5	TRBV6-1	NA	CASRTSGQETQYF	TGTGCCAGCAGGACCTCGGGCCAAGAGACCCAGTACTTC
many	TRBJ1-2	TRBV6-1	NA	CASSEVGFDGYTF	TGTGCCAGCAGTGAAGTAGGGTTCGATGGCTACACCTTC
many	TRBJ2-5	TRBV6-5	NA	CASSTWTSQETQYF	TGTGCCAGCAGCACCTGGACTTCTCAAGAGACCCAGTACTTC
NA	TRBJ2-7	TRBV7-7	TRBD1	CASSSGQSYEQYF	TGTGCTAGCAGCTCGGGACAGTCCTACGAGCAGTACTTC
NA	TRBJ1-5	TRBV20-1	TRBD1	CSARSLGTGGQETQHF	TGCAGTGCTAGATCTTTGGGGACAGGGGGCCAAGAGACCCAGCATTTT
NA	TRBJ2-1	TRBV7-6	TRBD2	CASSLRLAGFDNEQFF	TGTGCCAGCAGCTTACGACTAGCGGGATTTGACAATGAGCAGTTCTTC
many	TRBJ2-7	TRBV4-1	TRBD2	CASSQEWGGGRALFYEQYF	TGCGCCAGCAGCCAAGAATGGGGTGGAGGGAGGGCCTTATTCTACGAGCAGTACTTC
many	TRBJ2-7	TRBV3-1	NA	CASTSRGTYEQYF	TGTGCCAGCACCTCCCGAGGGACCTACGAGCAGTACTTC
many	TRBJ2-1	TRBV19	TRBD1	CASSILPGGSEKDEQFF	TGTGCCAGTAGTATCCTCCCAGGGGGCTCGGAAAAGGATGAGCAGTTCTTC